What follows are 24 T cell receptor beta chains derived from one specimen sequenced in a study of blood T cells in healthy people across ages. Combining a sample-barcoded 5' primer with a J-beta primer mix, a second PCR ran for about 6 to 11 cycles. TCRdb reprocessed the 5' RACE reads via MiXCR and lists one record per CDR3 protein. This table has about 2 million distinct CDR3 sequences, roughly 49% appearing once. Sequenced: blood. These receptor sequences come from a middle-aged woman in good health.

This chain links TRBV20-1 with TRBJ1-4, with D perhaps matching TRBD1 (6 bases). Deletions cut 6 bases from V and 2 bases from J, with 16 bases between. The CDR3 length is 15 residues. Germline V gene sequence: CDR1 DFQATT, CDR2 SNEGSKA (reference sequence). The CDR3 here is CSAPEAGQTNEKLFF. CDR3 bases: TGCAGTGCACCCGAGGCCGGACAGACTAATGAAAAACTGTTTTTT.

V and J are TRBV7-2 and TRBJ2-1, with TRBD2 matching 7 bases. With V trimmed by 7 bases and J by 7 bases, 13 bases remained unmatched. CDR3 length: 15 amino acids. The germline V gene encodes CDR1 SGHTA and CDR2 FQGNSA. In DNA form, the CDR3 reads TGTGCCAGCACCTTTCGGGAGCGGGGAGCGAATGAGCAGTTCTTC. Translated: CASTFRERGANEQFF. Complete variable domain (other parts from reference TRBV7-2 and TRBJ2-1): GAGVSQSPSNKVTEKGKDVELRCDPISGHTALYWYRQSLGQGLEFLIYFQGNSAPDKSGLPSDRFSAERTGGSVSTLTIQRTQQEDSAVYLCASTFRERGANEQFFGPGTRLTVL.

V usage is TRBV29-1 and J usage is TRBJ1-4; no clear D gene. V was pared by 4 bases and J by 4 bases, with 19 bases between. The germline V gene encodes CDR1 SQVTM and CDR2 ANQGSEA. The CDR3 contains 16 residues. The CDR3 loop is CSVVTLKGEVNEKLFF. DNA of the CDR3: TGCAGCGTTGTTACCCTTAAGGGAGAAGTTAATGAAAAACTGTTTTTT.

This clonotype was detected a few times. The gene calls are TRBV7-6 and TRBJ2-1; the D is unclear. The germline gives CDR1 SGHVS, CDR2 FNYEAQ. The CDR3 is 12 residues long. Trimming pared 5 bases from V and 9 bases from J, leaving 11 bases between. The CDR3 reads CASSPVAAEQFF. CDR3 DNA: TGTGCCAGCAGCCCCGTGGCAGCTGAGCAGTTCTTC.

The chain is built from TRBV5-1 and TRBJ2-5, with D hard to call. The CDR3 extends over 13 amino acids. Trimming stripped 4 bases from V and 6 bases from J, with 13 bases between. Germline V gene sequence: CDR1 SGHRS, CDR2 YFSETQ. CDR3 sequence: CASSPAAPKTQYF. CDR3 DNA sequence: TGCGCCAGCAGCCCCGCCGCCCCCAAGACCCAGTACTTC.

CDR3 nucleotide sequence: TGCAGTGCTCCTCGGACAGCGAGAAATGAAGCTTTCTTT. Amino acids: CSAPRTARNEAFF. The chain is built from TRBV20-1 and TRBJ1-1, with D perhaps matching TRBD1 (6 bases). Trimming took 5 bases from V and 7 from J, leaving 17 bases between them. Looked up from germline, CDR1 is DFQATT and CDR2 is SNEGSKA (reference sequence). CDR3 size: 13 residues.

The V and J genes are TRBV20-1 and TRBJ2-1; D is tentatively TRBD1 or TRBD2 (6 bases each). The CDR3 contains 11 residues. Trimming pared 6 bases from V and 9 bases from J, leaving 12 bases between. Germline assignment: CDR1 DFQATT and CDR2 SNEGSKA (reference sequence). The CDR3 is CSATQGGEQFF. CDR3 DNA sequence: TGCAGTGCAACACAGGGAGGTGAGCAGTTCTTC.

CDR3 amino acids: CASSLGARSTPDTQYF. CDR3 DNA sequence: TGTGCCAGCAGCTTAGGGGCGCGTTCGACTCCAGATACGCAGTATTTT. The rearrangement links TRBV7-3 to TRBJ2-3; possibly TRBD1 for D (5 bases). Per germline, CDR1 SGHTA and CDR2 FQGTGA. Trimming took off 2 bases at V and 4 bases at J, with 16 bases between the two ends. CDR3 length: 16 amino acids.

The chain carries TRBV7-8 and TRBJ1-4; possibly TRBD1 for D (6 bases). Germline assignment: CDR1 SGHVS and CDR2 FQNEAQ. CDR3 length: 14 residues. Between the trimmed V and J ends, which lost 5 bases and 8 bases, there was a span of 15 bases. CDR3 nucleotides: TGTGCCAGCAGCAACAGGGAGGGATACGAAAAACTGTTTTTT. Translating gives CASSNREGYEKLFF. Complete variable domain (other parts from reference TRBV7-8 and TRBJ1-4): GAGVSQSPRYKVAKRGQDVALRCDPISGHVSLFWYQQALGQGPEFLTYFQNEAQLDKSGLPSDRFFAERPEGSVSTLKIQRTQQEDSAVYLCASSNREGYEKLFFGSGTQLSVL.

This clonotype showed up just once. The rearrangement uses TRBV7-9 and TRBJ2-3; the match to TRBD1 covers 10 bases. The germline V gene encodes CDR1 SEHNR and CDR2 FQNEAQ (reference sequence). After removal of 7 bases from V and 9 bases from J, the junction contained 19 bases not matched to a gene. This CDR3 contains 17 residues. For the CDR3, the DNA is TGTGCCAGCACCCTATGGGCCGGGGACAGGGGATTAAACACGCAGTATTTT. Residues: CASTLWAGDRGLNTQYF.

The CDR3 loop reads CSVVGRGEANYGYTF. In DNA, the CDR3 is TGCAGCGTTGTGGGCAGGGGTGAAGCTAACTATGGCTACACCTTC. The chain uses TRBV29-1 and TRBJ1-2; a weak D match, TRBD1 (6 bases). Germline loops: CDR1 SQVTM, CDR2 ANQGSEA. This CDR3 is built from 15 residues. Trimming shortened V by 4 bases and J by 0 bases, and 15 bases separated the two germline ends.

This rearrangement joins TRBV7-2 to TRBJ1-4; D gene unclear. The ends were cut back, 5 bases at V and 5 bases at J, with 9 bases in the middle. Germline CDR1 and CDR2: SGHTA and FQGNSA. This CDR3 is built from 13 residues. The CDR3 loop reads CASSPSFNEKLFF. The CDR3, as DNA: TGTGCCAGCAGCCCTAGCTTCAATGAAAAACTGTTTTTT.

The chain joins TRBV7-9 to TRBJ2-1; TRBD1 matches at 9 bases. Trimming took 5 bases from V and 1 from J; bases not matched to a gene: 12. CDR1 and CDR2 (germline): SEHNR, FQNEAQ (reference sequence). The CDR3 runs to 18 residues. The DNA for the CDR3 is TGTGCCAGCAGCCCCCCGGACAGGGGAAGGTTTTCCTACAATGAGCAGTTCTTC. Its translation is CASSPPDRGRFSYNEQFF.

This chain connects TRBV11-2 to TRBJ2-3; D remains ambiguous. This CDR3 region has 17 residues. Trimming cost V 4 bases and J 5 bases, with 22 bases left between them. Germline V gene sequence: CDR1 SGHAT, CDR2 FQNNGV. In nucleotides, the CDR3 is TGTGCCAGCAGCTCGTCGCCGGATCGCCGTTCAGGAGATACGCAGTATTTT. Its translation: CASSSSPDRRSGDTQYF.

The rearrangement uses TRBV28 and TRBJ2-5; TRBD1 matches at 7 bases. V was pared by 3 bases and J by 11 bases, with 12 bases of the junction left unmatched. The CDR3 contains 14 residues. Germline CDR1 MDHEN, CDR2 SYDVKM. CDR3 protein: CASSLADRAGEQYF. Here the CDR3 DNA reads TGTGCCAGCAGTTTGGCCGACAGGGCCGGGGAGCAGTACTTC.

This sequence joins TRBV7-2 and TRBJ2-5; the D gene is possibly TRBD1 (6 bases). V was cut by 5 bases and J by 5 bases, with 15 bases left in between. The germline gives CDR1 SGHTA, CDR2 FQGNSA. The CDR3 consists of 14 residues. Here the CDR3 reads CASSAVGGAETQYF. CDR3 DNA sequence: TGTGCCAGCAGCGCGGTTGGGGGCGCGGAGACCCAGTACTTC. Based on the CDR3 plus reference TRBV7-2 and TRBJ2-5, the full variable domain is GAGVSQSPSNKVTEKGKDVELRCDPISGHTALYWYRQSLGQGLEFLIYFQGNSAPDKSGLPSDRFSAERTGGSVSTLTIQRTQQEDSAVYLCASSAVGGAETQYFGPGTRLLVL.

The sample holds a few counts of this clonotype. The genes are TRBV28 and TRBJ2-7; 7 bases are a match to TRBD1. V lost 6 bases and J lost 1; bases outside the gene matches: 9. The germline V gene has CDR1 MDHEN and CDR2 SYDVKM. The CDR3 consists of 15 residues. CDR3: CASSQQGLRSYEQYF. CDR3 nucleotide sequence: TGTGCCAGCAGCCAACAGGGGCTGAGGTCCTACGAGCAGTACTTC.

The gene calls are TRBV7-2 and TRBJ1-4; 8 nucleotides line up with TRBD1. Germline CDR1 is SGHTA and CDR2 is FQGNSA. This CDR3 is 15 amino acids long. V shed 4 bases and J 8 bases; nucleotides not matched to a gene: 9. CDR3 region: CASSSDRGVREKLFF. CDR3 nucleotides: TGTGCCAGCAGCTCCGACAGGGGCGTTAGGGAAAAACTGTTTTTT.

The CDR3 is CASSGGQGFYNQPQHF. CDR3 nucleotide sequence: TGTGCCAGCAGTGGTGGACAGGGCTTCTACAATCAGCCCCAGCATTTT. The chain is built from TRBV25-1 and TRBJ1-5; 8 nucleotides match TRBD1. This CDR3 has 16 amino acids. Germline CDR1 and CDR2: MGHDK and SYGVNS. Trimming removed 4 bases from V and 3 bases from J; junction bases left unmatched: 8.

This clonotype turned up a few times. The CDR3 region is CASSFRDKPNSPLHF. The DNA for the CDR3 is TGTGCCAGCAGTTTTCGGGACAAGCCCAATTCACCCCTCCACTTT. The rearrangement uses TRBV12-3 or TRBV12-4 and TRBJ1-6, with a tentative D call TRBD1 (6 bases). The length of the CDR3 is 15 residues. Trimming shortened V by 3 bases and J by 7 bases, and 13 bases separated the two germline ends.

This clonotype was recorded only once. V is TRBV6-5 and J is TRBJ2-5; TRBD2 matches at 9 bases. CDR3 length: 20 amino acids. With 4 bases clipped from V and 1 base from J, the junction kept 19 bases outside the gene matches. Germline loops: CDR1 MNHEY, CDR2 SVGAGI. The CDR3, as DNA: TGTGCCAGCAGTTGCGCGGGGGGGCGTCCGGCTGATAACCTCCAAGAGACCCAGTACTTC. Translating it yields CASSCAGGRPADNLQETQYF.

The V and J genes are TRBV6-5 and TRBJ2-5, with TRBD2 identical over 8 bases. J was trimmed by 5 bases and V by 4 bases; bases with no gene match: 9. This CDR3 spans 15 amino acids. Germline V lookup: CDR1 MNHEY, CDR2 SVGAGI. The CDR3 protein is CASSSGRGALETQYF. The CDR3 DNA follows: TGTGCCAGCAGTTCCGGGAGGGGCGCATTGGAGACCCAGTACTTC.

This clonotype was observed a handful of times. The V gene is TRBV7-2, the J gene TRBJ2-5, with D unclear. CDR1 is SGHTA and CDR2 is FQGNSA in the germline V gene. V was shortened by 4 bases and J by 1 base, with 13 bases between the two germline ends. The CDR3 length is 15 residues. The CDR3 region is CASSYNGVRQETQYF. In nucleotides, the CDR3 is TGTGCCAGCAGCTATAATGGGGTACGCCAAGAGACCCAGTACTTC.

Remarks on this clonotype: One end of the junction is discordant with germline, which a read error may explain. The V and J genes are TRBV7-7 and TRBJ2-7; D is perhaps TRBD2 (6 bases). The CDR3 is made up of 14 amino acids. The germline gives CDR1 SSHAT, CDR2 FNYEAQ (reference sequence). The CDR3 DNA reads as TGTGCTAGCAGGTTGGGGACTGAATGTTGTGAGCAGTACTTC. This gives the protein CASRLGTECCEQYF.